This T cell receptor beta chain was profiled in a study of blood T cell repertoires in COVID-19 (dated by TCRdb to 2020 to 2021). With regard to the full study: Samples covering the acute and convalescent phases of COVID-19 were provided by collaborators in the United States, Italy and Spain. The material from the prospective study consisted of cDNA or gDNA derived from T cells, B-cell-depleted T cells, or PBMCs. Deeply sampled blood TCRbeta repertoires from subjects exposed to, actively infected with, or recovered from COVID-19 were included in the dataset. The repertoires were released in a freely available public database intended as a resource for research on the immune response to SARS-CoV-2. Samples were obtained from the ongoing ImmuneRACE study (first 160 participants) and from over 1,000 subjects provided by 6 global collaborators. Sample metadata almost always included a de-identified subject ID, COVID-19 status, age in years and sex. HLA class I and class II types, where available, came from metadata supplied by the sample provider rather than from assay-based typing. General study outcomes and caveats: How much clinical and demographic metadata was included differed by source and by participant, and the metadata was provided uncurated.

With respect to this clone: This receptor's antigen is unknown. No much larger clonotype is one base removed from it; base qualities were not supplied.

Another Seattle source contributed samples from volunteer blood donors who had recovered from COVID-19. Whole blood was collected in K2EDTA tubes by collaborating institutions according to the institutions' own protocols. Collaborator samples were shipped for TCRbeta analysis as frozen whole blood, isolated PBMCs, or DNA extracted from either sample type. TCRbeta CDR3 regions were amplified from genomic DNA by means of the immunoSEQ Assay, a bias-controlled multiplex PCR. Per the authors' processing: Nucleated cell counts per sample were estimated from amplification of reference gene primers within the assay. To quantify the absolute abundance of each unique TCRbeta CDR3 rearrangement, sequence reads were collapsed and filtered. For each sample, productive Simpson clonality was calculated by taking the square root of Simpson's diversity index across productive rearrangements. TCRdb stores this immuneACCESS table with in-frame sequences only. Part of the clones is absent; in the studies checked, under half of the shortfall reflects unresolved V genes, and no reason is known for the rest. The V and J calls and the clone size are those of that table, but D and trimming were determined from the DNA. In all, the sample holds 200,000 to 300,000 clones, and about 85% of those were seen once. Approximately 2% of the sample comes from the top ten.

The CDR3 sequence holds 12 residues, the cysteine and phenylalanine included. Only the CDR3 DNA stays, 36 bases, in frame from base 1. Cut back by 3 bases and 7 bases, the V and J ends lie 10 bases apart. The germline V gene gives CDR1 as SGDLS and CDR2 as YYNGEE. Input material: peripheral blood. This receptor chain uses TRBV9 and TRBJ2-5; the D gene is perhaps TRBD1, on 5 matching bases. This sequence was found in a man aged 25-45 years who had recovered from COVID-19. The bases read TGTGCCAGCAGCGAGAGGCAGGGGACCCAGTACTTC. The encoded protein is CASSERQGTQYF.